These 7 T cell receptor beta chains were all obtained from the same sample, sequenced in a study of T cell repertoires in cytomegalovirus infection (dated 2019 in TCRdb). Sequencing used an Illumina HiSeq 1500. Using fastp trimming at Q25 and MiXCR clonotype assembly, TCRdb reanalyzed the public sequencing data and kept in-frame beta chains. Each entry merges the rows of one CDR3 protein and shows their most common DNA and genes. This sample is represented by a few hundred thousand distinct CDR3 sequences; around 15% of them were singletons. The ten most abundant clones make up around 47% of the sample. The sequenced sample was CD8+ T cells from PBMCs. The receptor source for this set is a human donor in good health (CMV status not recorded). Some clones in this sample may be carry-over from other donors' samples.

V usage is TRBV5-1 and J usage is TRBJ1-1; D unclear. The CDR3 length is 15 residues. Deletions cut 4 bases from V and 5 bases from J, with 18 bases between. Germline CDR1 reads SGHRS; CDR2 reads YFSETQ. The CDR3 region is CASSPQRRAGTEAFF. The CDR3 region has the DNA TGCGCCAGCAGCCCTCAACGTCGGGCGGGAACTGAAGCTTTCTTT.

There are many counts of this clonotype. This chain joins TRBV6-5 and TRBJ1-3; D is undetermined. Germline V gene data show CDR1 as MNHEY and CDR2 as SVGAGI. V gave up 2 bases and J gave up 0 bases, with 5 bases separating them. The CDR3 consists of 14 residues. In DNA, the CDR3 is TGTGCCAGCAGTTACGGCTCCTCTGGAAACACCATATATTTT. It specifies CASSYGSSGNTIYF.

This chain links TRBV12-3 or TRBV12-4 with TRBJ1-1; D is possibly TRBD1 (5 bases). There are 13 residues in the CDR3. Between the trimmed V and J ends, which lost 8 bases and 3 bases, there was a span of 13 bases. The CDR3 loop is CASGGVGYTEAFF. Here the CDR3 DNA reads TGTGCCAGCGGAGGGGTTGGGTACACTGAAGCTTTCTTT.

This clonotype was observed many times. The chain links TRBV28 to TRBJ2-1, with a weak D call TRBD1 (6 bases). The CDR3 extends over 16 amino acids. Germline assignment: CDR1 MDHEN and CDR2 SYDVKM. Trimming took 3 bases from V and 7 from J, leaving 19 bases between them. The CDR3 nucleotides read TGTGCCAGCAGTTTCGATAATCCAGGGGACCGGAATGAGCAGTTCTTC. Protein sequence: CASSFDNPGDRNEQFF.

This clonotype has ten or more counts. The CDR3 loop reads CASSSTEAGGRETQYF. CDR3 nucleotide sequence: TGTGCCAGCAGCTCCACCGAAGCGGGGGGGCGGGAGACCCAGTACTTC. The rearrangement links TRBV7-2 to TRBJ2-5, with 10 bases matching TRBD2. CDR1 and CDR2 from the germline V gene are SGHTA and FQGNSA. This CDR3 is 16 amino acids long. Trimming removed 4 bases from V and 5 bases from J; junction bases left unmatched: 10. The whole variable domain, filled in from reference TRBV7-2 and TRBJ2-5, reads GAGVSQSPSNKVTEKGKDVELRCDPISGHTALYWYRQSLGQGLEFLIYFQGNSAPDKSGLPSDRFSAERTGGSVSTLTIQRTQQEDSAVYLCASSSTEAGGRETQYFGPGTRLLVL.

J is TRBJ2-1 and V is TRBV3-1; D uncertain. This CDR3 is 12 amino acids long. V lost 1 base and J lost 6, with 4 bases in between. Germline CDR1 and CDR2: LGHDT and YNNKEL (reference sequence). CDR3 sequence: CASSQVVNEQFF. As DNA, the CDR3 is TGTGCCAGCAGCCAAGTTGTCAATGAGCAGTTCTTC.

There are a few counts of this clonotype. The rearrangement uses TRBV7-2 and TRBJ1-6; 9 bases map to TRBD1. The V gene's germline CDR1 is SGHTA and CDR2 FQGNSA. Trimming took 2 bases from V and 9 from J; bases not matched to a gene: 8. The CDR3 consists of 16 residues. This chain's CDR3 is CASSLKGQGLSSPLHF. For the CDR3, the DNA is TGTGCCAGCAGCTTAAAAGGACAGGGGCTCAGTTCACCCCTCCACTTT.